The 11 T cell receptor beta chains below all came from one sample that was sequenced in a study of T cell responses to AZD1222 COVID-19 vaccine. The method was immunoSEQ multiplex PCR; TCRdb's version includes in-frame clones alone and lacks a portion of them. The sample lists 180,000 or so clones, around nine tenths seen once, with 26% in the top ten. The source material was peripheral blood, sampled 28 days after the second AZD1222 dose. The receptor source for this set is an adult who received the AZD1222 COVID-19 vaccine.

The chain carries TRBV4-2 and TRBJ1-3; no definite D call. The CDR3 consists of 17 residues. V lost 1 base, J lost 4 bases, and 17 bases lay in between. CDR1 is LGHNA, CDR2 YNFKEQ, per germline. In DNA form, the CDR3 reads TGTGCCAGCAGCCAAGGGTCCGGTTCTCGTGTCGGAAACACCATATATTTT. Its protein product is CASSQGSGSRVGNTIYF.

This clone was detected only once. This chain connects TRBV28 to TRBJ2-7; 9 bases are shared with TRBD2. Germline CDR1 is MDHEN and CDR2 is SYDVKM. The junction had 10 bases not matched to a gene; V was cut back by 5 bases and J by 2 bases. The CDR3 is 16 residues long. CDR3 DNA sequence: TGTGCCAGCAGTGCCTCCGGGACTAGCAGCACCTACGAGCAGTACTTC. The encoded protein is CASSASGTSSTYEQYF.

The chain carries TRBV7-9 and TRBJ2-1; 9 positions agree with TRBD2. Germline V gene lookup returns CDR1 SEHNR and CDR2 FQNEAQ (reference sequence). The CDR3 is made up of 16 amino acids. The V and J ends lost 4 bases and 8 bases, in that order; junction bases with no gene match: 12. The CDR3: CASSYSGLARTHEQFF. In DNA form, the CDR3 reads TGTGCCAGCAGCTACTCAGGACTAGCGCGAACTCATGAGCAGTTCTTC.

The sample holds one count of this clone. V usage is TRBV28 and J usage is TRBJ1-1; 7 nucleotides align to TRBD1. J gave up 5 bases and V 5 bases, and 5 bases lay outside the gene matches. The CDR3 length is 13 residues. The V gene's germline CDR1 is MDHEN and CDR2 SYDVKM. This chain's CDR3 is CASSPPGGTEAFF. For the CDR3, the DNA is TGTGCCAGCAGTCCGCCAGGGGGGACTGAAGCTTTCTTT.

V and J are TRBV6-5 and TRBJ2-7, with no clear D. V shed 11 bases and J shed 1 base, with 12 bases lying between them. Germline CDR1 is MNHEY and CDR2 is SVGAGI. This CDR3 has 12 amino acids. The CDR3 DNA is TGTGCCTCCAAGGACGGATCCTACGAGCAGTACTTC. Its protein is CASKDGSYEQYF.

Remarks on this clone: The same CDR3 can be traced to other DNA sequences in this sample. The chain has TRBV5-1 and TRBJ1-5; D possibly corresponds to TRBD1 (5 bases). Germline values: CDR1 SGHRS, CDR2 YFSETQ. This CDR3 has 14 residues. V was clipped by 0 bases and J by 2 bases, with 6 bases between them. The CDR3 DNA sequence: TGCGCCAGCAGCTTGGAACAGGGCAATCAGCCCCAGCATTTT. Protein: CASSLEQGNQPQHF.

The chain has TRBV5-4 and TRBJ1-1, with D possibly matching TRBD1 (6 bases). V was pared by 4 bases and J by 0 bases, with 16 bases between. This CDR3 is 16 amino acids long. Germline V CDR1 and CDR2: SGHNT, YYREEE (reference sequence). The CDR3 region is CASSIQRGRMNTEAFF. The CDR3 coding sequence is TGTGCCAGCAGCATACAACGGGGGCGGATGAACACTGAAGCTTTCTTT.

This rearrangement joins TRBV29-1 to TRBJ2-7; 8 nucleotides match TRBD1. The V segment lost 1 base and the J segment 1 base; nucleotides outside the gene matches: 3. Germline V gives CDR1 SQVTM, CDR2 ANQGSEA. This CDR3 is built from 14 residues. CDR3: CSVEVQGVSYEQYF. The CDR3, as DNA: TGCAGCGTTGAAGTACAGGGGGTATCCTACGAGCAGTACTTC.

This chain joins TRBV5-4 and TRBJ2-3; D is possibly TRBD2 (5 bases). In germline, CDR1 is SGHNT, CDR2 YYREEE (reference sequence). This CDR3 is 14 amino acids long. Trimming stripped 3 bases from V and 6 bases from J, with 14 bases between. CDR3 bases: TGTGCCAGCAGCTCCCGGCTAGCCGGGGATACGCAGTATTTT. Translation: CASSSRLAGDTQYF.

As to this clone: Other DNA sequences in this specimen translate into the identical CDR3. The chain recombines TRBV28 with TRBJ2-3; tentative D call: TRBD2 (5 bases). CDR3 length equals 15 residues. In germline, CDR1 is MDHEN, CDR2 SYDVKM. The ends were cut back, 3 bases at V and 1 base at J, with 11 bases in the middle. The CDR3 loop reads CASSFRGSGTDTQYF. The CDR3 DNA reads TGTGCCAGCAGTTTCCGAGGGAGCGGCACAGATACGCAGTATTTT. The complete variable domain, with remaining parts taken from reference TRBV28 and TRBJ2-3, reads DVKVTQSSRYLVKRTGEKVFLECVQDMDHENMFWYRQDPGLGLRLIYFSYDVKMKEKGDIPEGYSVSREKKERFSLILESASTNQTSMYLCASSFRGSGTDTQYFGPGTRLTVL.

In the case of this clone: Other nucleotide sequences in the sample specify the same CDR3. The rearrangement joins TRBV6-5 to TRBJ2-7; TRBD2 might be the D (5 bases). The CDR3 is 15 amino acids. From germline, CDR1 is MNHEY and CDR2 SVGAGI. The V gene lost 0 bases and the J gene lost 4 bases, with 13 bases spanning the gap. The CDR3, as DNA: TGTGCCAGCAGTTACTCGCTAGCTGGTGGGTACGAGCAGTACTTC. Its translation is CASSYSLAGGYEQYF.